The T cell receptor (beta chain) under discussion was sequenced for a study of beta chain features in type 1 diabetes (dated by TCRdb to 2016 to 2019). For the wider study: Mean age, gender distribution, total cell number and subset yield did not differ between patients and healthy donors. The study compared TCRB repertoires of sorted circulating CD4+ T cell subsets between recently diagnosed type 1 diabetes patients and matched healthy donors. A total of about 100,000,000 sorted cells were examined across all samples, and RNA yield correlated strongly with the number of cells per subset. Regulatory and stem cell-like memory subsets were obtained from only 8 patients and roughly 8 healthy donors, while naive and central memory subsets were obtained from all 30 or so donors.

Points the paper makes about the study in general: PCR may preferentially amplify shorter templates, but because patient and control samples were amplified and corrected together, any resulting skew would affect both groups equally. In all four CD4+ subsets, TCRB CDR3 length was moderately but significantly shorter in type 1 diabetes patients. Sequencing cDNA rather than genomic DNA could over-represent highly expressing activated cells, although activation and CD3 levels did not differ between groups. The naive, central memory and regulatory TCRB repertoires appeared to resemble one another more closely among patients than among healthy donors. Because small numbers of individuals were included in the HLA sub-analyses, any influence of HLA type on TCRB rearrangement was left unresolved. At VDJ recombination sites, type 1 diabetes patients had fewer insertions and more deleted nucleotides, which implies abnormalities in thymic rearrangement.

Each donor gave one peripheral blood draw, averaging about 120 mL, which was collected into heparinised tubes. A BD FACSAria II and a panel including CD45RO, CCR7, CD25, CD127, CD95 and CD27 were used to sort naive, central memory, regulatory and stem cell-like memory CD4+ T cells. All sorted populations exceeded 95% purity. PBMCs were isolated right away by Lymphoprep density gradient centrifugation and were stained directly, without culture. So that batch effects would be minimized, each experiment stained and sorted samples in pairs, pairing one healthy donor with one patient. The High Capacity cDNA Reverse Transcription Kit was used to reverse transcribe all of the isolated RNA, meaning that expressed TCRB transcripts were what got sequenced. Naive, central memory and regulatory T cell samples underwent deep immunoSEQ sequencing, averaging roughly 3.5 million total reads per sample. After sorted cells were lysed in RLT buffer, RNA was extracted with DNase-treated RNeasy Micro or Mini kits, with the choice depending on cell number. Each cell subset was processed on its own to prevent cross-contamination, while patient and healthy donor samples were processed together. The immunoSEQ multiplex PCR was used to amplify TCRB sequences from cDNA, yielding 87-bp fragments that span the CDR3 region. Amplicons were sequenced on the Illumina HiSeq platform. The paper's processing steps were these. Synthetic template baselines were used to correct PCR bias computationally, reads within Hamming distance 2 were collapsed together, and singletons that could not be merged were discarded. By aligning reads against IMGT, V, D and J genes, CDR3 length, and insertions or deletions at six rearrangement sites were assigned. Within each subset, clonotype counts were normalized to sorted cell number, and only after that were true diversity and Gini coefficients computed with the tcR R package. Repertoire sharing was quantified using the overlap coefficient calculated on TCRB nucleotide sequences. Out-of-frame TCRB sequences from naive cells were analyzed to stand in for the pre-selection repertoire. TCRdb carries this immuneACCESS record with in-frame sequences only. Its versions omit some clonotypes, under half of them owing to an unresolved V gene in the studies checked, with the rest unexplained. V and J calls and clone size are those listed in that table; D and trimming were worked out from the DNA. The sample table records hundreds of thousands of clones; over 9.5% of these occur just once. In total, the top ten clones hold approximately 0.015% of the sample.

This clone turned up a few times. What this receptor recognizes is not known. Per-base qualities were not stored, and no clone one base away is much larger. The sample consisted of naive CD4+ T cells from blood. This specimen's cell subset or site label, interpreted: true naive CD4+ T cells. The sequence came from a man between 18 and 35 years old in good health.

CDR3 loop: CASSVAAGNSYEQYF. At the DNA level, the sequence is TGTGCCAGCAGCGTAGCCGCCGGGAACTCCTACGAGCAGTACTTC. The sequence joins TRBV9 to TRBJ2-7, with TRBD2 as a weak D call on 5 bases. Trimming takes 0 bases from V and 0 bases from J, and the germline ends sit 10 bases apart. Per the germline V gene, SGDLS is the CDR1 and YYNGEE is the CDR2. The CDR3 runs 15 residues from the cysteine to the phenylalanine. Only the CDR3 part of the read is kept: 45 bases, read in frame from the first base.